Shown below are 26 T cell receptor beta chains from a single sample sequenced in a study of blood T cell repertoires in COVID-19. Generated by immunoSEQ multiplex PCR, the TCRdb table keeps only in-frame clones and is missing some. The sample yields some 300,000 clones, roughly 90% seen once. The sequencing input was peripheral blood. Receptors were obtained from a woman in her 40s with COVID-19, enrolled during active disease.

The rearrangement joins TRBV27 to TRBJ2-1; TRBD1 aligns across 10 bases. The CDR3 totals 14 residues. V trimming: 5 bases; J trimming: 8 bases; junction bases outside the gene matches: 6. Germline CDR1 and CDR2: MNHEY and SMNVEV (reference sequence). CDR3 sequence: CASSLRTGGDEQFF. The CDR3 DNA reads as TGTGCCAGCAGTCTCAGGACAGGGGGGGATGAGCAGTTCTTC.

The chain couples TRBV11-1 to TRBJ2-2, with D perhaps TRBD1 (5 bases). Germline V gives CDR1 SGHAT, CDR2 FQDESV (reference sequence). CDR3 size: 16 residues. Trimming removed 0 bases at V and 2 bases at J, with 10 bases between. The CDR3 sequence: CASSLAGVINTGELFF. For the CDR3, the DNA is TGTGCCAGCAGCTTAGCAGGGGTAATCAACACCGGGGAGCTGTTTTTT.

The V and J genes are TRBV5-1 and TRBJ2-2; D is uncertain. V lost 5 bases and J 2 bases, leaving 13 bases between the germline ends. This CDR3 comprises 15 residues. CDR1 is SGHRS, CDR2 YFSETQ, per germline. CDR3: CASRVQASNTGELFF. The CDR3 DNA follows: TGCGCCAGCAGGGTTCAGGCCAGTAACACCGGGGAGCTGTTTTTT.

The chain recombines TRBV29-1 with TRBJ2-7; D is undetermined. Trimming left V 3 bases short and J 0 bases short, with 3 bases between. The CDR3 is 11 residues long. Germline CDR1 reads SQVTM; CDR2 reads ANQGSEA. The CDR3 sequence is CSVDNSYEQYF. For the CDR3, the DNA is TGCAGCGTTGACAACTCCTACGAGCAGTACTTC.

The chain carries TRBV7-8 and TRBJ1-6, with no clear D. This CDR3 contains 18 residues. V was pared by 0 bases and J by 0 bases, with 12 bases between. Germline V lookup: CDR1 SGHVS, CDR2 FQNEAQ. The DNA for the CDR3 is TGTGCCAGCAGCTTAGCGGTCCCACAGAGCTCCTATAATTCACCCCTCCACTTT. Translating gives CASSLAVPQSSYNSPLHF. The entire variable domain, with the rest obtained from reference TRBV7-8 and TRBJ1-6, is as follows: GAGVSQSPRYKVAKRGQDVALRCDPISGHVSLFWYQQALGQGPEFLTYFQNEAQLDKSGLPSDRFFAERPEGSVSTLKIQRTQQEDSAVYLCASSLAVPQSSYNSPLHFGNGTRLTVT.

The gene calls are TRBV9 and TRBJ2-5; 10 bases are a match to TRBD2. Looked up from germline, CDR1 is SGDLS and CDR2 is YYNGEE. The trim removed 0 bases at V and 5 bases at J, leaving 4 bases unmatched. The CDR3 contains 15 residues. This CDR3 reads CASSVGAGGLETQYF. The CDR3 DNA reads as TGTGCCAGCAGCGTAGGAGCGGGGGGGCTGGAGACCCAGTACTTC.

The chain links TRBV5-1 to TRBJ2-7, with D possibly matching TRBD1 (6 bases). CDR3 length: 16 residues. From germline, CDR1 is SGHRS and CDR2 YFSETQ. The germline V and J ends were trimmed by 2 bases and 2 bases, with 17 bases remaining between them. The CDR3, as DNA: TGCGCCAGCAGCTTTGACCCCCGGACAGATACCTACGAGCAGTACTTC. Its translation: CASSFDPRTDTYEQYF.

The rearrangement links TRBV4-2 to TRBJ2-3; 9 bases line up with TRBD2. The V segment lost 8 bases and the J segment 5 bases; nucleotides outside the gene matches: 20. The CDR3 spans 18 residues. The germline gives CDR1 LGHNA, CDR2 YNFKEQ. CDR3 sequence: CASLPQPGVAGGQDTQYF. The CDR3 DNA follows: TGTGCCAGCTTACCCCAGCCGGGGGTGGCGGGGGGGCAAGATACGCAGTATTTT.

The rearrangement links TRBV6-2 or TRBV6-3 to TRBJ2-4, with D possibly TRBD1 on 6 matching bases. This CDR3 has 19 amino acids. Germline CDR1 reads MNHEY; CDR2 reads SVGEGT. Between the trimmed V and J ends, which lost 2 bases and 0 bases, there was a span of 20 bases. CDR3 bases: TGTGCCAGCAGTTACCGCGACAGGAGCCCTGAGCTAGCCAAAAACATTCAGTACTTC. It codes for CASSYRDRSPELAKNIQYF.

The chain combines TRBV6-5 with TRBJ2-2; TRBD1 aligns across 8 bases. CDR3 length: 15 amino acids. Germline-derived CDR1 and CDR2 are MNHEY and SVGAGI. The ends lost 7 bases at V and 5 bases at J; junction bases unmatched: 9. Here the CDR3 reads CASIGTGPNTGELFF. The DNA for the CDR3 is TGTGCCAGCATCGGGACAGGCCCTAATACCGGGGAGCTGTTTTTT.

This chain links TRBV7-9 with TRBJ1-4; TRBD1 is a possible D gene (5 bases). The CDR3 sequence is 17 residues long. Per germline, CDR1 SEHNR and CDR2 FQNEAQ (reference sequence). Trimming took off 1 base at V and 0 bases at J, with 12 bases between the two ends. CDR3 in DNA: TGTGCCAGCAGCTTAGTAACTCAGGGAACAACTAATGAAAAACTGTTTTTT. It specifies CASSLVTQGTTNEKLFF.

This clone came up once. The CDR3 reads CASSTSGGSDQPQHF. In DNA form, the CDR3 reads TGTGCCAGCTCAACCTCAGGGGGGAGTGATCAGCCCCAGCATTTT. The gene calls are TRBV18 and TRBJ1-5; 7 nucleotides match TRBD1. The junction had 9 bases not matched to a gene; V was cut back by 5 bases and J by 5 bases. The CDR3 is made up of 15 amino acids. In germline, CDR1 is KGHSH, CDR2 LQKENI.

The V call is TRBV15, the J call TRBJ2-5; D is unclear. This CDR3 comprises 12 residues. Germline values: CDR1 LNHNV, CDR2 YYDKDF (reference sequence). V was cut by 1 base and J by 4 bases, with 4 bases left in between. CDR3 region: CATSRVLETQYF. The CDR3 coding sequence is TGTGCCACCAGCAGAGTCTTAGAGACCCAGTACTTC.

This chain connects TRBV19 to TRBJ2-3, with 11 bases aligning to TRBD2. J was trimmed by 0 bases and V by 1 base; bases with no gene match: 6. CDR1 and CDR2 (germline): LNHDA, SQIVND (reference sequence). This CDR3 spans 18 amino acids. The CDR3 is CASSIAASGGRSTDTQYF. The CDR3 DNA follows: TGTGCCAGTAGTATAGCGGCTAGCGGGGGGCGAAGCACAGATACGCAGTATTTT.

The rearrangement links TRBV11-3 to TRBJ2-3, with a possible D match to TRBD2 (6 bases). CDR3 length equals 15 residues. Trimming left V 0 bases short and J 2 bases short, with 9 bases between. The germline CDR1 and CDR2 sequences are SGHNT and YENEEA. CDR3 sequence: CASSLDGSDTDTQYF. The CDR3, as DNA: TGTGCCAGCAGCTTAGACGGGAGTGACACAGATACGCAGTATTTT.

The CDR3 nucleotides are TGTGCCAGCAGCCCACTCCAAGAGACCCAGTACTTC. Protein sequence: CASSPLQETQYF. This sequence joins TRBV7-2 and TRBJ2-5, with unresolved D. CDR1 and CDR2 from the germline V gene are SGHTA and FQGNSA. The CDR3 loop spans 12 amino acids. The V and J ends lost 5 bases and 1 base respectively, with 5 bases between them. Supplemented by reference TRBV7-2 and TRBJ2-5, the full variable domain reads GAGVSQSPSNKVTEKGKDVELRCDPISGHTALYWYRQSLGQGLEFLIYFQGNSAPDKSGLPSDRFSAERTGGSVSTLTIQRTQQEDSAVYLCASSPLQETQYFGPGTRLLVL.

The rearrangement uses TRBV6-2 or TRBV6-3 and TRBJ2-1; TRBD2 matches 11 bases. The CDR3 loop spans 15 amino acids. Germline trimming cut 6 bases from V and 8 bases from J; bases unmatched to any gene: 9. Germline V lookup: CDR1 MNHEY, CDR2 SVGEGT. CDR3 sequence (DNA): TGTGCCAGCAGGCCTGGGACTAGCGGATGGTATGAGCAGTTCTTC. This gives the protein CASRPGTSGWYEQFF.

The rearrangement joins TRBV4-1 to TRBJ1-2; TRBD1 aligns across 7 bases. This CDR3 spans 15 amino acids. Germline V gene sequence: CDR1 MGHRA, CDR2 YSYEKL. Trimming removed 4 bases from V and 4 bases from J; junction bases left unmatched: 9. This CDR3 is CASSPQTGPTYGYTF. The CDR3 nucleotides are TGCGCCAGCAGCCCACAGACAGGGCCTACCTATGGCTACACCTTC.

The rearrangement uses TRBV6-2 or TRBV6-3 and TRBJ1-2, with D possibly TRBD1 on 5 matching bases. This CDR3 region has 13 residues. Germline lookup yields CDR1 MNHEY and CDR2 SVGEGT. V was shortened by 5 bases and J by 5 bases, with 12 bases between the two germline ends. CDR3 sequence reads: CASSPTDLYGYTF. For the CDR3, the DNA is TGTGCCAGCAGTCCGACAGACCTTTATGGCTACACCTTC.

The CDR3 DNA reads as TGTGCCAGCAGCCCCGGACAGGGGCACACTGAAGCTTTCTTT. Amino acids: CASSPGQGHTEAFF. The rearrangement uses TRBV14 and TRBJ1-1; 9 nucleotides line up with TRBD1. Germline V gene data show CDR1 as SGHDN and CDR2 as FVKESK. V was clipped by 4 bases and J by 3 bases; unmatched bases: 3. CDR3 size: 14 residues.

This chain joins TRBV15 and TRBJ1-1; 8 bases fit TRBD1. This CDR3 spans 16 amino acids. Per germline, CDR1 LNHNV and CDR2 YYDKDF (reference sequence). J was trimmed by 2 bases and V by 1 base; bases with no gene match: 6. The CDR3: CATSRGAGGLNTEAFF. The CDR3 bases are TGTGCCACCAGCAGAGGGGCAGGGGGCCTAAACACTGAAGCTTTCTTT. Complete variable domain (other parts from reference TRBV15 and TRBJ1-1): DAMVIQNPRYQVTQFGKPVTLSCSQTLNHNVMYWYQQKSSQAPKLLFHYYDKDFNNEADTPDNFQSRRPNTSFCFLDIRSPGLGDTAMYLCATSRGAGGLNTEAFFGQGTRLTVV.

The sample holds a few counts of this clone. V gene TRBV18 combines with J gene TRBJ1-1; perhaps TRBD1 as D (5 bases). The V gene's germline CDR1 is KGHSH and CDR2 LQKENI. Trimming took 0 bases from V and 1 from J, leaving 9 bases between them. This CDR3 comprises 15 residues. CDR3 amino acids: CASSPPTGWNTEAFF. The CDR3 coding sequence is TGTGCCAGCTCACCACCCACAGGCTGGAACACTGAAGCTTTCTTT. Supplemented by reference TRBV18 and TRBJ1-1, the full variable domain reads NAGVMQNPRHLVRRRGQEARLRCSPMKGHSHVYWYRQLPEEGLKFMVYLQKENIIDESGMPKERFSAEFPKEGPSILRIQQVVRGDSAAYFCASSPPTGWNTEAFFGQGTRLTVV.

The J gene is TRBJ2-1, the V gene TRBV27; 9 positions agree with TRBD2. The CDR3 loop spans 18 amino acids. V trimming: 7 bases; J trimming: 7 bases; junction bases outside the gene matches: 20. Looked up from germline, CDR1 is MNHEY and CDR2 is SMNVEV (reference sequence). CDR3 sequence reads: CASTGPAGGPPHTNEQFF. CDR3 DNA: TGTGCCAGCACCGGTCCCGCGGGAGGGCCCCCACACACGAATGAGCAGTTCTTC.

In its sample, this clone was seen once. This chain uses TRBV7-3 with TRBJ1-1; no firm D call. V was shortened by 3 bases and J by 0 bases, with 11 bases between the two germline ends. CDR3 size: 15 residues. Germline CDR1 is SGHTA and CDR2 is FQGTGA. The CDR3: CASSFGGRMNTEAFF. CDR3 nucleotides: TGTGCCAGCAGCTTTGGCGGGAGAATGAACACTGAAGCTTTCTTT.

The chain uses TRBV19 and TRBJ1-1; D unresolved. Germline CDR1 LNHDA, CDR2 SQIVND (reference sequence). Trimming left V 3 bases short and J 10 bases short, with 15 bases between. The length of the CDR3 is 13 residues. The CDR3 sequence is CASSIESGGGAFF. The CDR3 DNA sequence: TGTGCCAGTAGTATTGAGTCGGGAGGTGGAGCTTTCTTT.

V and J are TRBV7-2 and TRBJ2-5; D gene unclear. The CDR3 length is 12 residues. Germline lookup yields CDR1 SGHTA and CDR2 FQGNSA. Trimming removed 3 bases at V and 5 bases at J, with 7 bases between. The CDR3 region has the DNA TGTGCCAGCAGCTTTCGAAGCGAGACCCAGTACTTC. Protein: CASSFRSETQYF.